Shown below are 16 T cell receptor beta chains from a single sample sequenced in a study of blood T cell repertoires in COVID-19. Measured with immunoSEQ multiplex PCR; TCRdb has only the in-frame clones, and not every one. The sample lists about 130,000 clones; 84% were seen once. The sample consisted of peripheral blood. The receptors stem from a human donor in a cohort sampled during active COVID-19.

The CDR3 here is CASSQDRDTEAFF. DNA for the CDR3: TGTGCCAGCAGCCAAGATCGGGACACTGAAGCTTTCTTT. This chain links TRBV3-1 (or the pseudogene TRBV3-2) with TRBJ1-1; no definite D call. Trimming left V 0 bases short and J 3 bases short, with 5 bases between. Germline V gene data show CDR1 as LGHDT and CDR2 as YNNKEL (reference sequence). The CDR3 spans 13 residues.

The chain carries TRBV7-8 and TRBJ1-1; 7 bases line up with TRBD1. The germline gives CDR1 SGHVS, CDR2 FQNEAQ. This CDR3 comprises 14 residues. Unmatched junction bases numbered 4, after V lost 0 bases and J lost 6 bases. CDR3 residues: CASSLATGRAEAFF. The CDR3 nucleotides are TGTGCCAGCAGCTTAGCGACAGGGAGAGCTGAAGCTTTCTTT.

In its sample, this clone was seen once. The chain is built from TRBV12-3 or TRBV12-4 and TRBJ1-1, with a weak D call TRBD1 (5 bases). This CDR3 has 13 amino acids. V was clipped by 6 bases and J by 4 bases, with 12 bases between them. Here the CDR3 DNA reads TGTGCCAGCAGGCGGAGGGGATTCACTGAAGCTTTCTTT. Translating it yields CASRRRGFTEAFF.

The chain has TRBV18 and TRBJ1-2; perhaps TRBD1 as D (6 bases). CDR3 length: 16 residues. The V gene's germline CDR1 is KGHSH and CDR2 LQKENI. V lost 3 bases and J lost 3, with 17 bases in between. The CDR3 loop is CASSPASVGADYGYTF. The CDR3 DNA reads as TGTGCCAGCTCACCGGCCTCAGTGGGGGCGGACTATGGCTACACCTTC.

The chain recombines TRBV5-1 with TRBJ2-1; TRBD2 aligns across 7 bases. V shed 4 bases, J shed 7 bases, and the junction held 14 bases outside the gene matches. Germline V gene lookup returns CDR1 SGHRS and CDR2 YFSETQ. The CDR3 totals 16 residues. CDR3 amino acids: CASSPEPLGGVNEQFF. The CDR3 nucleotides read TGCGCCAGCAGCCCTGAGCCGCTGGGGGGGGTTAATGAGCAGTTCTTC.

This clone was seen just once. The V call is TRBV27, the J call TRBJ1-6; the match to TRBD1 covers 9 bases. The CDR3 runs to 19 residues. CDR1 MNHEY and CDR2 SMNVEV come from the germline V gene (reference sequence). Trimming removed 5 bases from V and 0 bases from J; junction bases left unmatched: 11. The CDR3, as DNA: TGTGCCAGCAGTGGGGGACAGGGTCACGCTAGCTCCTATAATTCACCCCTCCACTTT. It encodes CASSGGQGHASSYNSPLHF.

V is TRBV4-2 and J is TRBJ2-3, with 9 bases that match TRBD2. The germline V gene has CDR1 LGHNA and CDR2 YNFKEQ. The CDR3 extends over 17 amino acids. The V gene end was trimmed by 3 bases and the J gene end by 3 bases; junction bases not matched to a gene: 10. CDR3 region: CASSQVGGGGATDTQYF. The CDR3 DNA reads as TGTGCCAGCAGCCAGGTCGGGGGCGGGGGGGCGACAGATACGCAGTATTTT.

The rearrangement uses TRBV5-1 and TRBJ1-1, with D uncertain. Trimming cost V 8 bases and J 0 bases, with 11 bases left between them. The CDR3 covers 13 residues. CDR1 SGHRS and CDR2 YFSETQ come from the germline V gene. As DNA, the CDR3 is TGCGCCAGTCAAGAGCCCATGAACACTGAAGCTTTCTTT. Translation gives CASQEPMNTEAFF.

V is TRBV14 and J is TRBJ2-3, with a tentative D call TRBD2 (6 bases). Trimming took 1 base from V and 0 from J, leaving 14 bases between them. The germline gives CDR1 SGHDN, CDR2 FVKESK. CDR3 length: 17 amino acids. The CDR3 DNA sequence: TGTGCCAGCAGCCAAGTGGGGGGTCACCCTAGCACAGATACGCAGTATTTT. As protein: CASSQVGGHPSTDTQYF.

This sequence joins TRBV7-2 and TRBJ1-2; D unclear. V was cut by 5 bases and J by 4 bases, with 14 bases left in between. Per the germline V gene, CDR1 is SGHTA and CDR2 is FQGNSA. The CDR3 runs to 14 residues. CDR3 residues: CASSPDMTFYGYTF. The CDR3 coding sequence is TGTGCCAGCAGCCCAGACATGACCTTCTATGGCTACACCTTC.

This sequence joins TRBV10-3 and TRBJ2-7; tentative D call: TRBD2 (6 bases). V was pared by 6 bases and J by 3 bases, with 12 bases between. Germline CDR1 and CDR2: ENHRY and SYGVKD. The CDR3 sequence is 13 residues long. In DNA, the CDR3 is TGTGCCATCAGCCCCGGGACTCACTACGAGCAGTACTTC. Translating it yields CAISPGTHYEQYF.

This sequence joins TRBV3-1 (or the pseudogene TRBV3-2) and TRBJ2-1, with TRBD2 matching 13 bases. J lost 7 bases, V lost 4 bases, and 4 bases had no gene match. Germline V gives CDR1 LGHDT, CDR2 YNNKEL (reference sequence). The CDR3 sequence is 15 residues long. CDR3 residues: CASSRLAGGENEQFF. The DNA for the CDR3 is TGTGCCAGCAGCCGACTAGCGGGGGGCGAGAATGAGCAGTTCTTC.

This chain links TRBV10-3 with TRBJ1-3, with a possible D match to TRBD1 (6 bases). The V gene's germline CDR1 is ENHRY and CDR2 SYGVKD. Trimming shortened V by 2 bases and J by 2 bases, and 10 bases separated the two germline ends. This CDR3 contains 15 residues. CDR3 residues: CAISETGKAGNTIYF. CDR3 sequence (DNA): TGTGCCATCAGTGAGACAGGGAAGGCTGGAAACACCATATATTTT.

The CDR3 bases are TGTGCCAGCAGTTTAGTTCTAGCGGGGGGTACAGATACGCAGTATTTT. This gives the protein CASSLVLAGGTDTQYF. This chain links TRBV27 with TRBJ2-3; 11 nucleotides match TRBD2. Germline V gene lookup returns CDR1 MNHEY and CDR2 SMNVEV (reference sequence). V was clipped by 2 bases and J by 3 bases; unmatched bases: 4. This CDR3 has 16 amino acids.

The CDR3 DNA sequence: TGTGCCAGCAGCTCGGGGTTGATGGGGACTGAAGCTTTCTTT. The encoded protein is CASSSGLMGTEAFF. This chain uses TRBV9 with TRBJ1-1; D uncertain. Germline V gives CDR1 SGDLS, CDR2 YYNGEE. CDR3 size: 14 residues. V was clipped by 4 bases and J by 5 bases, with 15 bases between them.

There are a few counts of this clone. The rearrangement uses TRBV19 and TRBJ1-5; TRBD1 matches 10 bases. This CDR3 is built from 15 residues. J gave up 7 bases and V 7 bases, and 10 bases lay outside the gene matches. The V gene's germline CDR1 is LNHDA and CDR2 SQIVND (reference sequence). The CDR3 sequence: CASKPDRGQGQPQHF. CDR3 bases: TGTGCCAGTAAACCCGACAGGGGGCAAGGACAGCCCCAGCATTTT.